The 3 T cell receptor beta chains presented below share a single source sample, sequenced in a study of T cell repertoires in cytomegalovirus infection. TCRdb reanalysed the reads using MiXCR and keeps one entry per CDR3 protein. The data hold about 770,000 distinct CDR3 sequences, with under 35% observed a single time. What these receptors recognize is not known. The starting material was cultured CD8+ T cells from PBMCs, obtained from culture after CMV antigen stimulation. These receptors all come from a human donor in good health (CMV status not recorded). Some clones in this sample may be carry-over from other donors' samples.

V and J are TRBV7-4 and TRBJ2-7; 7 bases are shared with TRBD1. The V and J ends lost 4 bases and 6 bases, in that order; junction bases with no gene match: 0. Germline V gene data show CDR1 as SGHVT and CDR2 as SQSDAQ. The CDR3 loop spans 11 amino acids. CDR3 residues: CASSWDSEQYF. The CDR3, as DNA: TGTGCCAGCAGCTGGGACAGCGAGCAGTACTTC.

The sample holds a few counts of this clonotype. The V and J genes are TRBV12-3 or TRBV12-4 and TRBJ2-3; 9 nucleotides agree with TRBD2. This CDR3 has 18 amino acids. Unmatched junction bases numbered 17, after V lost 6 bases and J lost 4 bases. The CDR3 is CASSFILEVAGESDTQYF. CDR3 in DNA: TGTGCCAGCAGCTTCATCTTGGAGGTAGCGGGGGAATCAGATACGCAGTATTTT.

This clonotype has a handful of counts. The chain employs TRBV19 and TRBJ1-1, with D uncertain. V was shortened by 7 bases and J by 1 base, with 13 bases between the two germline ends. Looked up from germline, CDR1 is LNHDA and CDR2 is SQIVND (reference sequence). This CDR3 region has 14 residues. CDR3 loop: CASMEPRENTEAFF. The CDR3 DNA sequence: TGTGCCAGTATGGAACCCAGAGAGAACACTGAAGCTTTCTTT. The whole variable domain, remainder taken from reference TRBV19 and TRBJ1-1, is DGGITQSPKYLFRKEGQNVTLSCEQNLNHDAMYWYRQDPGQGLRLIYYSQIVNDFQKGDIAEGYSVSREKKESFPLTVTSAQKNPTAFYLCASMEPRENTEAFFGQGTRLTVV.